Sequencing of this T cell receptor (beta chain) was carried out in a study of blood T cell repertoires in COVID-19. The CDR3 is made up of 14 amino acids. Germline V gene sequence: CDR1 SNHLY, CDR2 FYNNEI. V was pared by 7 bases and J by 7 bases, with 16 bases between. Authors' methods: Cell counts per sample came from amplifying reference gene primers. TCRdb's copy holds only in-frame clones and misses some; the assay was immunoSEQ multiplex PCR. The DNA was the basis for D and trimming; V, J and clone size are from that table. The repertoire has 350,000 to 500,000 clones, 70% to 90% of them found once; the top ten carry approximately 1.5%. Individuals drawn from 20 to 30 US areas were roughly 18 to 95 years old. A COVID-19 case was met by exposed participants within 2 weeks before study entry.

The source of this sequence is a woman between 18 and 29 years old who had been exposed to COVID-19. Sequencing was performed on PBMCs or T cells enriched from blood (not recorded which). The rearrangement links TRBV2 to TRBJ2-2, with D maybe TRBD1 (8 bases). CDR3 sequence reads: CASMGTGGVGELFF. CDR3 DNA sequence: TGTGCCAGCATGGGAACAGGGGGGGTCGGGGAGCTGTTTTTT.